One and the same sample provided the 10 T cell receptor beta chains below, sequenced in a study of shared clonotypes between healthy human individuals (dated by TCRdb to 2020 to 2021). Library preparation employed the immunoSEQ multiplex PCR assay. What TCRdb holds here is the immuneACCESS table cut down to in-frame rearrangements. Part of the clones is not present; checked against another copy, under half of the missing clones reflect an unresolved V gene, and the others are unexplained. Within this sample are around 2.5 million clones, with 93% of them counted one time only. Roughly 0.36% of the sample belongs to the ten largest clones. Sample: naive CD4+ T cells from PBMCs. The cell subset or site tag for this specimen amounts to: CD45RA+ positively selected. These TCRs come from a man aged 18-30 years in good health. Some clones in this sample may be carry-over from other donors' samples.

The CDR3 loop is CASRDDRHKNTEAFF. DNA for the CDR3: TGTGCCAGCAGGGATGACAGACATAAGAACACTGAAGCTTTCTTT. The chain joins TRBV2 to TRBJ1-1; a weak D match, TRBD1 (5 bases). The CDR3 runs 15 residues. CDR1 SNHLY and CDR2 FYNNEI come from the germline V gene. Trimming removed 6 bases at V and 1 base at J, with 15 bases between.

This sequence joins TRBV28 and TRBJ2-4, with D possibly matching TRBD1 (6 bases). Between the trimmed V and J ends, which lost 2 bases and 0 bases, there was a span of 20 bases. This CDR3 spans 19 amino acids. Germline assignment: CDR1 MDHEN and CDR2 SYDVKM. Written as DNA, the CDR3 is TGTGCCAGCAGTTTACCGCCTCGGACAGACCCACTAGCCAAAAACATTCAGTACTTC. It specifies CASSLPPRTDPLAKNIQYF. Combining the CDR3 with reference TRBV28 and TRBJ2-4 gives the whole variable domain DVKVTQSSRYLVKRTGEKVFLECVQDMDHENMFWYRQDPGLGLRLIYFSYDVKMKEKGDIPEGYSVSREKKERFSLILESASTNQTSMYLCASSLPPRTDPLAKNIQYFGAGTRLSVL.

In DNA form, the CDR3 reads TGTGCCAGCAGTTTAACGGGACCGGGGGTCGATGAGCAGTTCTTC. As protein: CASSLTGPGVDEQFF. The V gene is TRBV28, the J gene TRBJ2-1, with D perhaps TRBD2 (6 bases). This CDR3 contains 15 residues. V was shortened by 2 bases and J by 8 bases, with 16 bases between the two germline ends. The V gene's germline CDR1 is MDHEN and CDR2 SYDVKM.

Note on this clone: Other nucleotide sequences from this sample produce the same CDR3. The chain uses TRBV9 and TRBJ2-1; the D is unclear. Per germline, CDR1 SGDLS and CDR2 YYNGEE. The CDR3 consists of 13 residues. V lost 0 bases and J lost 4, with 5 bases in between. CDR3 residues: CASSVADYNEQFF. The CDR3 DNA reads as TGTGCCAGCAGCGTAGCGGATTACAATGAGCAGTTCTTC.

The CDR3 loop reads CSVDSSGRSDTQYF. CDR3 coding DNA: TGCAGCGTTGACAGTAGCGGGAGGTCAGATACGCAGTATTTT. The chain is built from TRBV29-1 and TRBJ2-3; TRBD2 agrees at 10 bases. The CDR3 has 14 residues. Germline V gene sequence: CDR1 SQVTM, CDR2 ANQGSEA. With 3 bases clipped from V and 4 bases from J, the junction kept 4 bases outside the gene matches.

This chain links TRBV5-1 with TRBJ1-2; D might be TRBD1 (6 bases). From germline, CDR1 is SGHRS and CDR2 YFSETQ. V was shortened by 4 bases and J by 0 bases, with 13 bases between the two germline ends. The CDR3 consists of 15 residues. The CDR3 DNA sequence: TGCGCCAGCAGCGCCGGGACAATAGCTAACTATGGCTACACCTTC. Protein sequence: CASSAGTIANYGYTF.

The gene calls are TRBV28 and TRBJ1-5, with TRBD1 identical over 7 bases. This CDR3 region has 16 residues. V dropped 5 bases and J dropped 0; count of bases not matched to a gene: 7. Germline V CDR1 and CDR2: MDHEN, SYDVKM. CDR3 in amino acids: CASSIRYRGSNQPQHF. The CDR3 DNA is TGTGCCAGCAGTATCCGGTACAGGGGTAGCAATCAGCCCCAGCATTTT.

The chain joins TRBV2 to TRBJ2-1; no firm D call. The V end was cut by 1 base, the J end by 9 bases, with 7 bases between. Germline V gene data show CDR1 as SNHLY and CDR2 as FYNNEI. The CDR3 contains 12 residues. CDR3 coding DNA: TGTGCCAGCAGTGAAGTGGGAATTGAGCAGTTCTTC. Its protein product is CASSEVGIEQFF.

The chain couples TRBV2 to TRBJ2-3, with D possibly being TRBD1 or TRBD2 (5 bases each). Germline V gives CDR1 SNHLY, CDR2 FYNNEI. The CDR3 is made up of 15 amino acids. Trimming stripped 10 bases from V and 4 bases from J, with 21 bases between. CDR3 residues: CAIPPGLAGPDTQYF. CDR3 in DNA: TGTGCCATCCCCCCAGGGCTAGCTGGCCCAGATACGCAGTATTTT. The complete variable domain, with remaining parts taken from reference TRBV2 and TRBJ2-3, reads EPEVTQTPSHQVTQMGQEVILRCVPISNHLYFYWYRQILGQKVEFLVSFYNNEISEKSEIFDDQFSVERPDGSNFTLKIRSTKLEDSAMYFCAIPPGLAGPDTQYFGPGTRLTVL.

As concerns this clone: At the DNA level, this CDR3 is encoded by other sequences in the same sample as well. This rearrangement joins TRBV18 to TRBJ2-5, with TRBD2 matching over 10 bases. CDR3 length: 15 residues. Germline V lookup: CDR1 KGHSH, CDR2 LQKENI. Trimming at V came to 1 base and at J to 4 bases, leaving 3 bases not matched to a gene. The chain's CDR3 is CASSPLAGGGETQYF. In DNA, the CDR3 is TGTGCCAGCTCACCACTAGCGGGAGGAGGAGAGACCCAGTACTTC.